A single sample is the source of the 24 T cell receptor beta chains below, sequenced in a study of shared clonotypes between healthy human individuals. Sequencing was performed with immunoSEQ multiplex PCR; in TCRdb, only in-frame clones are kept and a portion is missing. The sample shows roughly 2,500,000 clones, more than 85% of them seen only once. Sample: naive CD4+ T cells from PBMCs. Regarding subset: CD45RA+ positively selected. These receptors were collected from a man aged 18 to 29 in good health. Some clones in this sample may be carry-over from other donors' samples.

This chain joins TRBV27 and TRBJ1-4; 11 positions match TRBD1. V was clipped by 5 bases and J by 6 bases; unmatched bases: 17. CDR3 length: 19 amino acids. Looked up from germline, CDR1 is MNHEY and CDR2 is SMNVEV (reference sequence). The DNA of the CDR3 is TGTGCCAGCAGTCGGGAAGGGACAGGGGGGAGACTGCGGTATGAAAAACTGTTTTTT. This encodes CASSREGTGGRLRYEKLFF.

The rearrangement links TRBV6-1 to TRBJ1-2; 10 bases agree with TRBD1. The germline gives CDR1 MNHNS, CDR2 SASEGT. The CDR3 extends over 14 amino acids. V shed 8 bases, J shed 4 bases, and the junction held 7 bases outside the gene matches. CDR3 DNA sequence: TGTGCCAGCGGGGGGGGACAGGGGTCCTATGGCTACACCTTC. It specifies CASGGGQGSYGYTF.

The V and J genes are TRBV7-9 and TRBJ1-1; TRBD1 agrees at 7 bases. The CDR3 length is 14 residues. Per the germline V gene, CDR1 is SEHNR and CDR2 is FQNEAQ (reference sequence). The trim removed 4 bases at V and 8 bases at J, leaving 10 bases unmatched. The CDR3 coding sequence is TGTGCCAGCAGCTCCAAGGACAGGTTGCAGGAAGCTTTCTTT. Translated, it gives CASSSKDRLQEAFF.

The V gene is TRBV28, the J gene TRBJ2-3; D is uncertain. V lost 5 bases and J lost 3, with 21 bases in between. The CDR3 runs 17 residues. Germline CDR1 and CDR2: MDHEN and SYDVKM. The CDR3 spells CASSPTQNRYQTDTQYF. The CDR3 DNA is TGTGCCAGCAGTCCAACCCAAAACAGATACCAGACAGATACGCAGTATTTT.

There are a few counts of this clone. This same CDR3 is encoded by further DNA sequences in the sample. The chain joins TRBV2 to TRBJ2-7, with TRBD1 identical over 7 bases. V was pared by 4 bases and J by 3 bases, with 0 bases of the junction left unmatched. CDR1 is SNHLY and CDR2 is FYNNEI in the germline V gene. The CDR3 runs 12 residues. In DNA, the CDR3 is TGTGCCAGCAGTGGGGACAGCTACGAGCAGTACTTC. Its translation is CASSGDSYEQYF.

This sequence joins TRBV7-8 and TRBJ2-7; TRBD2 might be the D (7 bases). Between the trimmed V and J ends, which lost 7 bases and 2 bases, there was a span of 15 bases. Germline loops: CDR1 SGHVS, CDR2 FQNEAQ. This CDR3 region has 14 residues. The CDR3, as DNA: TGTGCCAGCATGGGGGGGGGCATAGCCTACGAGCAGTACTTC. Amino acids: CASMGGGIAYEQYF.

The genes are TRBV7-9 and TRBJ1-5, with TRBD1 matching 7 bases. CDR3 length equals 15 residues. CDR1 and CDR2 from the germline V gene are SEHNR and FQNEAQ (reference sequence). The ends lost 5 bases at V and 3 bases at J; junction bases unmatched: 7. This CDR3 is CASSPGTVANQPQHF. The CDR3 nucleotides are TGTGCCAGCAGCCCCGGGACAGTGGCCAATCAGCCCCAGCATTTT.

This clone is a singleton in its sample. The genes are TRBV7-9 and TRBJ2-2; D uncertain. The germline V and J ends were trimmed by 5 bases and 6 bases, with 7 bases remaining between them. In germline, CDR1 is SEHNR, CDR2 FQNEAQ (reference sequence). The CDR3 covers 12 residues. The CDR3 bases are TGTGCCAGCAGCGAATGGTCCGGGGAGCTGTTTTTT. It codes for CASSEWSGELFF.

V usage is TRBV5-4 and J usage is TRBJ2-5, with D possibly matching TRBD2 (6 bases). The V and J ends lost 2 bases and 5 bases respectively, with 10 bases between them. CDR3 length equals 13 residues. Germline CDR1 reads SGHNT; CDR2 reads YYREEE (reference sequence). This CDR3 reads CASSFPGRETQYF. The DNA of the CDR3 is TGTGCCAGCAGCTTCCCAGGGAGGGAGACCCAGTACTTC.

This chain connects TRBV21-1 to TRBJ1-4; TRBD1 is the table's D call, not checked against the DNA. TRBV21-1 is assigned pseudogene status. The CDR3 totals 16 residues. CDR3 nucleotides: TGTGCCAGCAGCACGCCTTCGGGGGACAGCCACGAAAAACTGTTTTTT. Translation: CASSTPSGDSHEKLFF.

The V and J genes are TRBV4-1 and TRBJ2-7, with 7 nucleotides matching TRBD2. The CDR3 covers 13 residues. Germline loops: CDR1 MGHRA, CDR2 YSYEKL. The J segment lost 11 bases and the V segment lost 0 bases, leaving 7 bases of the junction unmatched. The CDR3 nucleotides read TGCGCCAGCAGCCAAGATAGAAGGGAGGGGAAGTACTTC. This translates into CASSQDRREGKYF.

The V call is TRBV10-1, the J call TRBJ2-7, with D maybe TRBD2 (7 bases). V lost 6 bases and J 2 bases, leaving 14 bases between the germline ends. Germline lookup yields CDR1 WNHNN and CDR2 SYGVQD (reference sequence). The length of the CDR3 is 14 residues. The CDR3 region has the DNA TGCGCCAGCAGGAGTGGGGGGGCCCCCTACGAGCAGTACTTC. Amino acid sequence: CASRSGGAPYEQYF.

This rearrangement joins TRBV5-8 to TRBJ2-7, with TRBD1 as a possible D gene (5 bases). V lost 2 bases to trimming and J lost 0 bases, with 15 bases between them. Germline V lookup: CDR1 SGHTS, CDR2 YDEGEE. This CDR3 spans 16 amino acids. CDR3 DNA sequence: TGTGCCAGCAGCTTAGGCCGACAGTTGACCTCCTACGAGCAGTACTTC. Translated: CASSLGRQLTSYEQYF.

This chain joins TRBV2 and TRBJ2-7, with a possible D match to TRBD2 (5 bases). V was pared by 5 bases and J by 2 bases, with 10 bases between. There are 13 residues in the CDR3. Germline CDR1 and CDR2: SNHLY and FYNNEI. CDR3 sequence reads: CASSSGFTYEQYF. The CDR3 DNA is TGTGCCAGCAGTTCGGGATTTACCTACGAGCAGTACTTC.

The gene calls are TRBV5-1 and TRBJ2-3; 12 bases are shared with TRBD2. Germline V CDR1 and CDR2: SGHRS, YFSETQ. This CDR3 spans 15 amino acids. Losses at the gene ends were 6 bases for V and 2 bases for J; bases not matched to a gene: 4. The CDR3 region is CASKTSGRTTDTQYF. Written as DNA, the CDR3 is TGCGCCAGCAAGACTAGCGGGAGAACCACAGATACGCAGTATTTT.

As regards this clone: At one end, the junction sequence differs from germline, possibly due to a read error. The chain links TRBV28 to TRBJ2-7; 8 nucleotides line up with TRBD1. Germline CDR1 and CDR2: MDHEN and SYDVKM. This CDR3 spans 12 amino acids. This CDR3 reads CASSSPQGANHF. In DNA form, the CDR3 reads TGTGCCAGCAGTTCGCCCCAGGGGGCTAACCACTTC.

This chain connects TRBV28 to TRBJ2-7, with D possibly called TRBD1 or TRBD2 (5 bases each). The length of the CDR3 is 14 residues. V lost 4 bases to trimming and J lost 2 bases, with 12 bases between them. Germline V gene sequence: CDR1 MDHEN, CDR2 SYDVKM. CDR3 sequence reads: CASSSTGPPYEQYF. CDR3 bases: TGTGCCAGCAGTTCCACGGGACCACCCTACGAGCAGTACTTC.

The chain is built from TRBV13 and TRBJ2-3, with D perhaps assigned TRBD1 or TRBD2 (5 bases each). Germline V gives CDR1 PRHDT, CDR2 FYEKMQ (reference sequence). V lost 3 bases to trimming and J lost 4 bases, with 14 bases between them. The CDR3 consists of 15 residues. CDR3 sequence: CASSFSGAGADTQYF. The CDR3 DNA follows: TGTGCCAGCAGCTTTTCCGGGGCCGGGGCAGATACGCAGTATTTT.

The rearrangement joins TRBV27 to TRBJ2-1; 15 nucleotides agree with TRBD2. The germline CDR1 and CDR2 sequences are MNHEY and SMNVEV (reference sequence). The CDR3 is 16 residues long. After removal of 5 bases from V and 7 bases from J, the junction contained 6 bases not matched to a gene. The CDR3 reads CASSPRTSGGGNEQFF. The CDR3 region has the DNA TGTGCCAGCAGTCCCAGGACTAGCGGGGGGGGAAATGAGCAGTTCTTC.

V usage is TRBV18 and J usage is TRBJ2-7; 7 bases align to TRBD1. V lost 0 bases and J lost 3; bases outside the gene matches: 11. The CDR3 covers 17 residues. Germline values: CDR1 KGHSH, CDR2 LQKENI. Here the CDR3 reads CASSPPRTGDLNYEQYF. The CDR3 DNA reads as TGTGCCAGCTCACCACCCCGTACAGGGGATCTAAACTACGAGCAGTACTTC.

The J gene is TRBJ2-5, the V gene TRBV4-3; 8 bases map to TRBD1. Germline-derived CDR1 and CDR2 are LGHNA and YSLEER. Trimming cost V 0 bases and J 5 bases; bases outside gene matches: 14. The CDR3 is 18 amino acids. CDR3 in DNA: TGCGCCAGCAGCCAAGACCCCCCCATGACAGGGGTACGTGAGACCCAGTACTTC. Translation gives CASSQDPPMTGVRETQYF.

This clone was counted a single time. The V gene is TRBV15, the J gene TRBJ2-1, with 9 bases fitting TRBD1. Germline CDR1 reads LNHNV; CDR2 reads YYDKDF (reference sequence). With V trimmed by 1 base and J by 5 bases, 3 bases remained unmatched. The CDR3 has 15 amino acids. CDR3 DNA sequence: TGTGCCACCAGCAGAGGGGACAGGGTTAACAATGAGCAGTTCTTC. It codes for CATSRGDRVNNEQFF.

The V and J genes are TRBV6-5 and TRBJ2-5; 7 bases match TRBD2. V gave up 2 bases and J gave up 5 bases; unmatched junction bases: 5. From germline, CDR1 is MNHEY and CDR2 SVGAGI. The CDR3 length is 14 residues. The CDR3 DNA reads TGTGCCAGCAGTTACCCCGGACTAGGTGAGACCCAGTACTTC. Residues: CASSYPGLGETQYF.

This sequence joins TRBV6-4 and TRBJ2-1, with 9 positions matching TRBD2. CDR1 and CDR2 (germline): MRHNA, SNTAGT. The J segment lost 1 base and the V segment lost 6 bases, leaving 4 bases of the junction unmatched. CDR3 size: 15 residues. The CDR3, as DNA: TGTGCCAGCAGCTTGACTAGCGGATCCTACAATGAGCAGTTCTTC. Its translation is CASSLTSGSYNEQFF.